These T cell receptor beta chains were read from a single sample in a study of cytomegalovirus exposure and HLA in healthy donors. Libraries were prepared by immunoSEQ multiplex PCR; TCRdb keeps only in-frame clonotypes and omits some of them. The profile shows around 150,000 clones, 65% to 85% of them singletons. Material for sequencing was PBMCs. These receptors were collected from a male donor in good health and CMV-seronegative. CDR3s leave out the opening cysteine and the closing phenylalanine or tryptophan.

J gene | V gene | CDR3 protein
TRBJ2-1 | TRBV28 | ASSPDGLAGGYEQF
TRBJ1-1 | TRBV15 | ATSRDRAGGMNTEAF
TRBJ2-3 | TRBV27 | ASRLASGITDTQY
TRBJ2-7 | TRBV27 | ASSSRTGSSYEQY
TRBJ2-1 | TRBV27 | ASSLSIGSGYNEQF
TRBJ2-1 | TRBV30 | AWDDSLYNEQF
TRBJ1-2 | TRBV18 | ASSPLDGVRTYGYT
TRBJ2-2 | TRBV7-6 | ASSFLGAGELF
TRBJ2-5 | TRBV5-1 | ASSLGSGNEEQY
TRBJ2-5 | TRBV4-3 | ASSQDSGVNGETQY
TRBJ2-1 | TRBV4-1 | ASSQDSGVHSYNEQF
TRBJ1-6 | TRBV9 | ASSHPGDTDNSPLH
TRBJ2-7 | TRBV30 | AIETSGRSYEQY
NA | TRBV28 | ASIRTGVYYEQY
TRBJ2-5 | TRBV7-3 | ASSLTGPGETQY
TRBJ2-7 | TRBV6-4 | ASSDSAGLAIHEQY
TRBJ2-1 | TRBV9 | ASSSGGGAYNEQF
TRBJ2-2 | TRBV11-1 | ASRTGTAQNTGELF
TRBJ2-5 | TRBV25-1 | ASSEFWPQETQY
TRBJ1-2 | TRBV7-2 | ASSLAGTSFANYGYT
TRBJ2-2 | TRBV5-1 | ASSLFRGPTTGELF
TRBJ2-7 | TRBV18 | ASSRSGTELYEQY
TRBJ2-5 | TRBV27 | ASSLYGTQETQY
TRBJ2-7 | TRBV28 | ASSTIAVGVDEQY
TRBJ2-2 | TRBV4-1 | ASSQPRQGGPGELF
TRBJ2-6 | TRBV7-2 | ASSPRGSGANVLT
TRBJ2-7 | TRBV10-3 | AINGGVLNEQY
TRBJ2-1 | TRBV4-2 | ASSQDSGGVTPPF
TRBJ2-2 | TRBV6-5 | ASSYGQGSTGELF
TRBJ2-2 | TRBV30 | AWTPAGDRTGELF
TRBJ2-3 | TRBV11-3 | ASSLDKLAGFTDTQY
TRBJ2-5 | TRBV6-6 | ASSYSTGVVETQY
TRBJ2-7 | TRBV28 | ASSFGTGPYFGYEQY
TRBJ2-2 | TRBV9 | ASSVAGKVAGELF
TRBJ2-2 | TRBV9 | ASTGANTGELF
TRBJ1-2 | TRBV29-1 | SVATGGRYGYT
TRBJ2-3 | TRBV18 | ASSPSDRTSTDTQY
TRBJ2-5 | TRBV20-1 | SGWAEGTQY
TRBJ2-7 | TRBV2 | ASSDWDFSYEQY
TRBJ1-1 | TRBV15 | ATSRDGEGKTEAF
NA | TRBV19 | ASSIYEGAGYEQY
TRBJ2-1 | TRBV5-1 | ASSLFGGDSYNEQF
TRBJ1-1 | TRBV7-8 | ASSFLDSHNTEAF
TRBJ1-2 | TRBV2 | ASSEMGQGAYYT
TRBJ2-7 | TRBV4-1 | ASSQGFSGLMGYEQY
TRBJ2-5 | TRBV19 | ASSNPRGISETQY
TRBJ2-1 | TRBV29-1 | SVEGGRVYNEQF
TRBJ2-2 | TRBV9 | ASSPTGTSNTGELF
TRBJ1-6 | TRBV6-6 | ASSYFGTANSPLH
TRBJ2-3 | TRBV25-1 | ASSERRTGGSDTQY
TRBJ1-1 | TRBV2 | ASSRGSVTEAF
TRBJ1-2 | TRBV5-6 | ASSSPTGTGGHGYT
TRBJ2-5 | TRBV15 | ATSRSRQGETQY
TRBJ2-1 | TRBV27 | ASSLMGLAGVRNEQF
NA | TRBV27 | ASSFSAGLAYEQY
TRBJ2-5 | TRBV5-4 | ASSLRSGGQETQY
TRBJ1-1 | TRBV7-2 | ASSLGGGSTEAF